The rows below give T cell receptor beta chains drawn from one sample of a study of cytomegalovirus exposure and HLA in healthy donors. TCRdb's table, derived via immunoSEQ multiplex PCR, lists solely in-frame clones and lacks some. The data contain some 200,000 clones, 75% to 90% of them singletons. Sequencing was done on a sample of PBMCs. The origin of the receptors is a woman in her forties or fifties in good health and CMV-seropositive. Each CDR3 is given with its conserved first and last residue.

>TRBJ2-5|TRBV28
CASRSSGWETQYF
>TRBJ2-3|TRBV4-2
CASSQELAGGQDTQYF
>TRBJ2-7|TRBV6-1
CASTFISGGYEQYF
>TRBJ2-7|TRBV29-1
CSVETLAGRYF
>TRBJ1-5|TRBV28
CASSLMAGGQPQHF
>TRBJ2-7|TRBV18
CASSLTSVGSYEQYF
>TRBJ1-2|TRBV6-6
CASSQGVDGYTF
>TRBJ2-3|TRBV5-1
CASSLALASDTQYF
>TRBJ1-5|TRBV6-5
CATTFIQGGNQPQHF
>TRBJ2-1|TRBV5-5
CASSSAGGRYEQFF
>TRBJ1-2|TRBV7-6
CASSPEGGRGGYTF
>TRBJ2-2|TRBV6-1
CAIQGPNTGELFF
>TRBJ2-1|TRBV11-1
CASSPPSGNEQFF
>TRBJ1-1|TRBV4-1
CASSSQGGNTEAFF
>TRBJ2-5|TRBV7-9
CASSPTSGVQETQYF
>TRBJ2-3|TRBV29-1
CSVGQGADTQYF
>TRBJ2-7|TRBV6-5
CASQGGTYEQYF
>TRBJ1-2|TRBV4-1
CASSEQGFFGYTF
>TRBJ2-2|TRBV10-1
CASSGQLTGELFF
>TRBJ1-4|TRBV2
CASRTESNEKLFF
>TRBJ1-2|TRBV14
CASSQERPRGGYGYTF
>TRBJ2-5|TRBV5-1
CASSFDRGGETQYF
>TRBJ2-5|TRBV4-1
CASSQDNPGTGDETQYF
>TRBJ2-1|TRBV28
CASSPQGFYNEQFF
>TRBJ1-6|TRBV9
CASSARAIGQGSGSYNSPLHF
>TRBJ2-5|TRBV15
CATSEARADETQYF
>TRBJ1-6|TRBV7-9
CASSSGQGGPYNSPLHF
>TRBJ1-2|TRBV7-9
CASSLSDRPIYGYTF
>TRBJ1-6|TRBV6-1
CASSAGGFGNSPLHF
>TRBJ2-4|TRBV21-1
CASSKPRGVENIQYF
>TRBJ2-3|TRBV10-2
CASSVAGADTQYF
>TRBJ1-5|TRBV19
CASSMVRRSPEYQPQHF
>TRBJ1-5|TRBV5-6
CASSLGGWSDQPQHF
>TRBJ1-2|TRBV5-8
CASDPGAGGYTF
>TRBJ2-7|TRBV5-6
CASSWTDYEQYF